This TCR beta chain stems from a study of blood T cell repertoires in COVID-19. Whole-study context: COVID-19 samples, acute and convalescent, were from the United States, Italy and Spain. PBMCs, B-cell-depleted T cells, or T cells provided the cDNA or gDNA that made up the material.

Trimming cost V 1 base and J 3 bases, with 6 bases left between them. In germline, CDR1 is GTSNPN, CDR2 SVGIG (reference sequence). The CDR3 loop spans 12 amino acids. Original analysis: Counts of nucleated cells, estimated from reference gene primer amplification, were obtained. Sequenced by immunoSEQ multiplex PCR; TCRdb stores in-frame clones only, minus some. That table gives V, J and clone size, and the DNA gave D and trimming. The sample contains about 150,000 clones, approximately 90% of which appear only once. The sequence was collected from a woman aged 55-69 years with active or convalescent COVID-19. The chain combines TRBV30 with TRBJ1-1, with D possibly matching TRBD1 (5 bases). The specimen sequenced was peripheral blood. The CDR3 bases are TGTGCCTGGAGTGGACAGTACACTGAAGCTTTCTTT. Its translation: CAWSGQYTEAFF.